The clone carrying this T cell receptor (beta chain) was recorded at least ten times. Its antigen is undetermined. Using RNA transcripts as the source, TCR beta CDR3 regions were amplified. Initially, a first-round RT-PCR of the TCR CDR3 employed the HTBI primer set. One entry per CDR3 protein results from TCRdb running MiXCR on the multiplex PCR reads. The sample has around 490,000 distinct CDR3 sequences, roughly 21% seen once. The sample belongs to a study of T cells in Graves' hyperthyroidism and ophthalmopathy. Whole-study findings and limits: The blood repertoire included most of the expanded thyroid clonotypes above 0.001.

Germline CDR1 and CDR2: LGHNA and YNFKEQ. The CDR3 length is 15 residues. V lost 0 bases and J 7 bases, leaving 13 bases between the germline ends. Material: blood. This receptor was obtained from a man aged 40-49 years with Graves' ophthalmopathy. V gene TRBV4-2 combines with J gene TRBJ2-1; D is undetermined. The CDR3 reads CASSQDSVGMNEQFF. CDR3 sequence (DNA): TGTGCCAGCAGCCAAGATTCAGTAGGGATGAATGAGCAGTTCTTC.